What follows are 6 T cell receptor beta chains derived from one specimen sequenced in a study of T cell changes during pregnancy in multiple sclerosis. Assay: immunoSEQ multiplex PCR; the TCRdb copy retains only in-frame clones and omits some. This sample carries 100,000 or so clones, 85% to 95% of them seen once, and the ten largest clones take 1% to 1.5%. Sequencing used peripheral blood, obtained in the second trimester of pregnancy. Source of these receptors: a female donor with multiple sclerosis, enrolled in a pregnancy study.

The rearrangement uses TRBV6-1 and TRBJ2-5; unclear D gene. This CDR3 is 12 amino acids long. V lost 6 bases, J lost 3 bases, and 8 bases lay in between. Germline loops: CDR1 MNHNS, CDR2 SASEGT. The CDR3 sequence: CASRNRKETQYF. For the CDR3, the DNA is TGTGCCAGCAGAAACAGAAAAGAGACCCAGTACTTC.

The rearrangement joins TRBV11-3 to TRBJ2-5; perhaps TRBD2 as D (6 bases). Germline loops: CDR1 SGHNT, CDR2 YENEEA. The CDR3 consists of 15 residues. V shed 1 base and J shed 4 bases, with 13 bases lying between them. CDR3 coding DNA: TGTGCCAGCAGCTTAGGTGGAGGGGACTCAGAGACCCAGTACTTC. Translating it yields CASSLGGGDSETQYF.

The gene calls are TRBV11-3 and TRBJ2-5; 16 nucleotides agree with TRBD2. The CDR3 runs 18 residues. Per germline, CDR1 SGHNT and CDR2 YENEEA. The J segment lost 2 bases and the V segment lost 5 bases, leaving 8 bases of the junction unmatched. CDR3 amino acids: CASSPGTSGGARQETQYF. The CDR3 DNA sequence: TGTGCCAGCAGCCCAGGGACTAGCGGGGGGGCCAGACAAGAGACCCAGTACTTC. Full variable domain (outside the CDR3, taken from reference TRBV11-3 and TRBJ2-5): EAGVVQSPRYKIIEKKQPVAFWCNPISGHNTLYWYLQNLGQGPELLIRYENEEAVDDSQLPKDRFSAERLKGVDSTLKIQPAELGDSAVYLCASSPGTSGGARQETQYFGPGTRLLVL.

The CDR3 spells CASSAGGGGQPQHF. The CDR3 bases are TGCGCCAGCTCCGCGGGGGGGGGCGGACAGCCCCAGCATTTT. The chain has TRBV5-1 and TRBJ1-5; the D gene is possibly TRBD1 (6 bases). Germline-derived CDR1 and CDR2 are SGHRS and YFSETQ. Trimming removed 7 bases at V and 7 bases at J, with 18 bases between. The CDR3 extends over 14 amino acids.

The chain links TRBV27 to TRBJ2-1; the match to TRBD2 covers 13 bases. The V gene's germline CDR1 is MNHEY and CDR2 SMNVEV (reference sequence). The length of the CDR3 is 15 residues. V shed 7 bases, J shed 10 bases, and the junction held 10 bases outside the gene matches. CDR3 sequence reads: CASTILAGGQGEQFF. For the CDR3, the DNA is TGTGCCAGCACTATACTAGCGGGAGGGCAAGGCGAGCAGTTCTTC.

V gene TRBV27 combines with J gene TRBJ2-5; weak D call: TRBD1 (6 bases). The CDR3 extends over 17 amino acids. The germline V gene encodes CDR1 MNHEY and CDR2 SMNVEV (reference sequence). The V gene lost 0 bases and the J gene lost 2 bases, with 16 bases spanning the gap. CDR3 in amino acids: CASSLSVAGTTQETQYF. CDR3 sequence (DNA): TGTGCCAGCAGTTTATCCGTCGCCGGGACAACGCAAGAGACCCAGTACTTC.